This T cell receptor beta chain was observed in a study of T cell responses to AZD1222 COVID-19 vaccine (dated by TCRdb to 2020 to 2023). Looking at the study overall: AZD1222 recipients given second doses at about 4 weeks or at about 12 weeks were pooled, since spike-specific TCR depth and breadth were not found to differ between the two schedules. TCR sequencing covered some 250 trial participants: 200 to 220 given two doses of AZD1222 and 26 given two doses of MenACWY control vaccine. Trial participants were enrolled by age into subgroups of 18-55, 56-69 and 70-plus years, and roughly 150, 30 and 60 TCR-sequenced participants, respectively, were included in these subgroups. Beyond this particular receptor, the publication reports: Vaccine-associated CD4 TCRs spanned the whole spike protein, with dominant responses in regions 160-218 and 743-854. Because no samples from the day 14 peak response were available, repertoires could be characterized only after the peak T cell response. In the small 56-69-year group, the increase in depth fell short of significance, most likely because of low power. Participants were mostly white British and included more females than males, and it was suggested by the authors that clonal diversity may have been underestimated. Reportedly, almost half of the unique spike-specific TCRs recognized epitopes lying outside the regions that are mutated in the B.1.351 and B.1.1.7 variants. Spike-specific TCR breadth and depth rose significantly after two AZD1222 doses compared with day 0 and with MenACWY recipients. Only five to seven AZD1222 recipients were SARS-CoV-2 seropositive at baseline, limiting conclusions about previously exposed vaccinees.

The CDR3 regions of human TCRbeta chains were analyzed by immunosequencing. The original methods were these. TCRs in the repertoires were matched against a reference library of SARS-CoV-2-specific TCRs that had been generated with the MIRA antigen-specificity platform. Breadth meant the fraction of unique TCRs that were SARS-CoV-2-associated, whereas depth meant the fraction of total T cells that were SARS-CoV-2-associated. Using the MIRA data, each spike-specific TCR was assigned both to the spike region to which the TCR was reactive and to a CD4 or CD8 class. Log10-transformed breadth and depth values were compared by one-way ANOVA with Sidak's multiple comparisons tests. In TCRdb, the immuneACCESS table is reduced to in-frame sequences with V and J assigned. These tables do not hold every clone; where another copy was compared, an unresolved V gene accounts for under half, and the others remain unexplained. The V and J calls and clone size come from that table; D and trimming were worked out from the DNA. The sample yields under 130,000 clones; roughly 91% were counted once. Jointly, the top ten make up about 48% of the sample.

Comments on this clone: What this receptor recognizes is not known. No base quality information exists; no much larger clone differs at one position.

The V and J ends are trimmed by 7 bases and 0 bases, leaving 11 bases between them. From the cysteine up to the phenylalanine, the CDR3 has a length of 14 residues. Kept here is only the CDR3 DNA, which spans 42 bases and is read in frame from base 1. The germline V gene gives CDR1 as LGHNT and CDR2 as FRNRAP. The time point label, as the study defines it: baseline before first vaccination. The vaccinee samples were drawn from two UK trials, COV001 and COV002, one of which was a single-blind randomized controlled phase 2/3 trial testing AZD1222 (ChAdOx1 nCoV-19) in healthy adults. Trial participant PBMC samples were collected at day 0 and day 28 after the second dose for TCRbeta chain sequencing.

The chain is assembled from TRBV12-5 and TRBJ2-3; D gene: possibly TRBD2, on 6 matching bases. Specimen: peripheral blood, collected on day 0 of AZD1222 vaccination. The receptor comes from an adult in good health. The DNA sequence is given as TGTGCTAGTGCCGTACGGGAGAGCACAGATACGCAGTATTTT. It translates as CASAVRESTDTQYF.